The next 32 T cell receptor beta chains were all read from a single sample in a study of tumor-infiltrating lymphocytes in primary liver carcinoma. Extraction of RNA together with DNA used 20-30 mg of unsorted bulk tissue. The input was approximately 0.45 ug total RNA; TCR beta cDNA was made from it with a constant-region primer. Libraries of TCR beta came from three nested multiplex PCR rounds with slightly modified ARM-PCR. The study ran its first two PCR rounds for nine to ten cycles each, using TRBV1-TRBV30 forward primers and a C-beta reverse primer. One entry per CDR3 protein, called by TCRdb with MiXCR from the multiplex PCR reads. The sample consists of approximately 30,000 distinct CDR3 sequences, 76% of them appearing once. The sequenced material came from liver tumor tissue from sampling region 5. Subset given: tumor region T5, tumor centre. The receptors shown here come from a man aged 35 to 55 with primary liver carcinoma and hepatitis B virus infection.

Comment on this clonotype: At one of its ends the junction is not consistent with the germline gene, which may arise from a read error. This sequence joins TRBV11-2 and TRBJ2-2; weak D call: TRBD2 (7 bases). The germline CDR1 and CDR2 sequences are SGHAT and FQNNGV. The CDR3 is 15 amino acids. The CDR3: CACSPSREVIGGLCF. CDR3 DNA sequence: TGTGCCTGCAGCCCCAGTCGGGAGGTAATCGGGGGGCTGTGTTTT.

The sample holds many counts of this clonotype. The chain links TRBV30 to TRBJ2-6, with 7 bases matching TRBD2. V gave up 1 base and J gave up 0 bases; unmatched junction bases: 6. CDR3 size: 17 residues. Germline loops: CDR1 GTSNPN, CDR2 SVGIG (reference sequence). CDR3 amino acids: CAWSELARRSGANVLTF. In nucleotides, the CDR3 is TGTGCCTGGAGTGAACTAGCGCGACGCTCTGGGGCCAACGTCCTGACTTTC.

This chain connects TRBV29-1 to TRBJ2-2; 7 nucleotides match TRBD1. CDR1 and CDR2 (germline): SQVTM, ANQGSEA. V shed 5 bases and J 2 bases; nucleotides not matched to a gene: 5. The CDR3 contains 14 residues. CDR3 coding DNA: TGCAGCGTTACCGGGACAGTAAACACCGGGGAGCTGTTTTTT. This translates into CSVTGTVNTGELFF.

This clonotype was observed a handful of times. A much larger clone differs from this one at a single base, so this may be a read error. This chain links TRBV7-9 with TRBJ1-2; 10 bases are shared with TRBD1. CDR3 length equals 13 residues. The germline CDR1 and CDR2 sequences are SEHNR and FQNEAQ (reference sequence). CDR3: CTSSWTGGEGYTF. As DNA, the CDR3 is TGTACCAGCAGCTGGACAGGGGGGGAGGGCTACACCTTC.

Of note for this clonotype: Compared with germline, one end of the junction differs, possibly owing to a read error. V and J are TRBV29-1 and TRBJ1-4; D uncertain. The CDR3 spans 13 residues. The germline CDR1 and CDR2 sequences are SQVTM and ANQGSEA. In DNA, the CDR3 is TGCAGCGTGATAGGAGGGTCGGGTGAAAAACTTTTTTTT. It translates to CSVIGGSGEKLFF.

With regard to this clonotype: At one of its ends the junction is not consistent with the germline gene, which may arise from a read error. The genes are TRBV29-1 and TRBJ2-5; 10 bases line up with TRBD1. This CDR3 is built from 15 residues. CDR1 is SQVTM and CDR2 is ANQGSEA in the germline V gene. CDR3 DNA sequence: TGCTGCGTTGAAGGGGACAGGGGTAAGGGAGAGATCCAGTACTTC. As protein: CCVEGDRGKGEIQYF. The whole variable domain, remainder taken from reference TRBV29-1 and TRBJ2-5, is SAVISQKPSRDICQRGTSLTIQCQVDSQVTMMFWYRQQPGQSLTLIATANQGSEATYESGFVIDKFPISRPNLTFSTLTVSNMSPEDSSIYLCCVEGDRGKGEIQYFGPGTRLLVL.

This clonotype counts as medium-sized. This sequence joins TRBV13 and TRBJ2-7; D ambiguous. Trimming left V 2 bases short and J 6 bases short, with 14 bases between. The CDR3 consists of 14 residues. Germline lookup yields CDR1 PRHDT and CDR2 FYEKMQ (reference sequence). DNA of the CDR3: TGTGCCAGCAGCTTACAGCTCCGGAACCCCGAGCAGTACTTC. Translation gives CASSLQLRNPEQYF.

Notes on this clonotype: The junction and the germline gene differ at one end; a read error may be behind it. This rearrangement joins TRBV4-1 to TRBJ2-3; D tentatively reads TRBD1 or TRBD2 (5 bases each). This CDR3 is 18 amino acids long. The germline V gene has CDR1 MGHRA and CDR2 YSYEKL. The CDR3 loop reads CASSQGMRRDRSTDKQYF. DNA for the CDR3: TGCGCCAGCAGCCAAGGCATGAGACGGGACCGTAGCACAGATAAGCAGTATTTT.

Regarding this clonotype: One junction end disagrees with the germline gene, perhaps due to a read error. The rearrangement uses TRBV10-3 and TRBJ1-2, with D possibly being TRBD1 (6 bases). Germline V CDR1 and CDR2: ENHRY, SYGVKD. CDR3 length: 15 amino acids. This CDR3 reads CAVSATGSDGYGYTF. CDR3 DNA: TGTGCCGTCAGTGCGACAGGATCGGACGGATATGGCTACACCTTC.

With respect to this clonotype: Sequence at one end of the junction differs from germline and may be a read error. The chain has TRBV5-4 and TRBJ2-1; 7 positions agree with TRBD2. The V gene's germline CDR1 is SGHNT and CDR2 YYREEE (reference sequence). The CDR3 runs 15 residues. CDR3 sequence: CASSLGSGDPNEQFF. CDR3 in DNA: TGTGCCAGCAGCTTGGGAAGCGGGGATCCAAATGAGCAATTCTTC.

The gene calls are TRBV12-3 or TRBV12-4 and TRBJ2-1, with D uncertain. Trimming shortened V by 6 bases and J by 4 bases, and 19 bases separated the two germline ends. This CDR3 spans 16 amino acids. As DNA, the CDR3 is TGTGCCAGCAGCCACACCGCTGGAAGCCTTTACAATGAGCAGTTCTTC. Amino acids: CASSHTAGSLYNEQFF.

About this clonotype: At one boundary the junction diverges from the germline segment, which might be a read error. CDR3 in DNA: TGTGCCAGCAGCCAAGAACTAGCGTCACGCACAGATTCGCAGTATTTT. This gives the protein CASSQELASRTDSQYF. The chain carries TRBV4-2 and TRBJ2-3; 7 bases are shared with TRBD2. CDR1 and CDR2 from the germline V gene are LGHNA and YNFKEQ. The CDR3 has 16 residues.

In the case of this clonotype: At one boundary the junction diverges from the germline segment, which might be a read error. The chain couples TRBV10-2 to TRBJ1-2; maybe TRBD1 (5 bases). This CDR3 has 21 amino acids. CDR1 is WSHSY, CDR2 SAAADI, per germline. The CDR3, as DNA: TGCTCCAGCAGTGAGGGCTTAGGGTCGGGGGGTAGCCGAAGATTAGGTTATGGCTACACCTTC. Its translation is CSSSEGLGSGGSRRLGYGYTF.

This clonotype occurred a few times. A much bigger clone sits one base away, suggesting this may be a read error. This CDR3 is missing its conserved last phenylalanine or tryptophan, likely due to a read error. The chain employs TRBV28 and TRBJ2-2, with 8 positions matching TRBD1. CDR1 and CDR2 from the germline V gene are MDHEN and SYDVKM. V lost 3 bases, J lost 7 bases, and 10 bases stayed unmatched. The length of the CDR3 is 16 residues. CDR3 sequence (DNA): TGTGCCAGCAGTTTTCCTCGCAGGGGGCTCGGCGGGGAGCTGTTTTAT. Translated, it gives CASSFPRRGLGGELFY.

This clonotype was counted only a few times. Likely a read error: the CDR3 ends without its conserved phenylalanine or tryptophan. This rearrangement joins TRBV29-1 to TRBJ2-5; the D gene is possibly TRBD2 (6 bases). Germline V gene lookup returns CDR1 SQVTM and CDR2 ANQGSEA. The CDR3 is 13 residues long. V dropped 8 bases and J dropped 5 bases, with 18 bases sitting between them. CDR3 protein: CSRLTRGMETQYL. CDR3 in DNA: TGCAGCAGACTCACCCGGGGGATGGAGACCCAGTACCTT.

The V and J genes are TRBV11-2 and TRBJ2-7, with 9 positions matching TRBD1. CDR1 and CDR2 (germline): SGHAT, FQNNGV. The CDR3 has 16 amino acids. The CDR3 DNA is TGTGCAAACAGCTTCATACAGGGGGCCATGCATAACGAGCAGTACTTC. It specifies CANSFIQGAMHNEQYF. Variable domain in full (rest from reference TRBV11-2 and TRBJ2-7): EAGVAQSPRYKIIEKRQSVAFWCNPISGHATLYWYQQILGQGPKLLIQFQNNGVVDDSQLPKDRFSAERLKGVDSTLKIQPAKLEDSAVYLCANSFIQGAMHNEQYFGPGTRLTVT.

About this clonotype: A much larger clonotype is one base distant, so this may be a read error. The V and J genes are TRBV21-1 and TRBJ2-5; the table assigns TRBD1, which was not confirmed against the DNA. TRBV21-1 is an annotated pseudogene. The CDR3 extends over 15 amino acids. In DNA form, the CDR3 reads TGTGCCAGCAGCAAAGAGGAGAAATGGGGGGAGACCCACTACTTC. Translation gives CASSKEEKWGETHYF.

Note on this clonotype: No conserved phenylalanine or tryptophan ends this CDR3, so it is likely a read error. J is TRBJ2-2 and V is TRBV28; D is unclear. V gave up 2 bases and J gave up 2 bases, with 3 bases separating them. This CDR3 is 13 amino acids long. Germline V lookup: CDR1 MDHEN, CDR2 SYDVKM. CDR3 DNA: TGTGCCAGCAGTTTACAAAACACCGGGGAGCTGTTTATT. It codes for CASSLQNTGELFI.

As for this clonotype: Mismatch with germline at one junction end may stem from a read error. The DNA of the CDR3 is TGCTGCGTTGAAAAATGGGATATGATCCAGGATACGCAGTATTTT. This translates into CCVEKWDMIQDTQYF. The chain carries TRBV29-1 and TRBJ2-3, with unresolved D. CDR3 size: 15 residues. Germline V lookup: CDR1 SQVTM, CDR2 ANQGSEA.

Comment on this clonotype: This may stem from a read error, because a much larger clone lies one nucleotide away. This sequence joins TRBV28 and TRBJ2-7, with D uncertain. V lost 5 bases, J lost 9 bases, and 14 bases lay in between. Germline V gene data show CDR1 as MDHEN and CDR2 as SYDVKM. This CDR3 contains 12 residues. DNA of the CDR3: TGTGCCAGCAGTCCGCCAATAGGCGGGCAGTACTTC. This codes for CASSPPIGGQYF.

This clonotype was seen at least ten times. CDR3 bases: TGTGCCAGCAGTTTATCCGGGGGCCGGTCACCCCTCCACTTT. This encodes CASSLSGGRSPLHF. The chain couples TRBV28 to TRBJ1-6; D might be TRBD1 (6 bases). The CDR3 sequence is 14 residues long. V was cut by 1 base and J by 10 bases, with 11 bases left in between. The germline gives CDR1 MDHEN, CDR2 SYDVKM. The variable domain in full, completed from reference TRBV28 and TRBJ1-6, reads DVKVTQSSRYLVKRTGEKVFLECVQDMDHENMFWYRQDPGLGLRLIYFSYDVKMKEKGDIPEGYSVSREKKERFSLILESASTNQTSMYLCASSLSGGRSPLHFGNGTRLTVT.

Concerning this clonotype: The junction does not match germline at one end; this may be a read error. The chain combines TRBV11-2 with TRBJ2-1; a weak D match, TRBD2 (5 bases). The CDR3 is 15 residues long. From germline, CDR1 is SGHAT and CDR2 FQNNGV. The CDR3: CVSSLGKAVYNELFF. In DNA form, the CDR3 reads TGTGTCAGCAGCTTGGGCAAAGCGGTGTACAACGAGCTGTTCTTC. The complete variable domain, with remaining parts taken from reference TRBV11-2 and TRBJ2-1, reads EAGVAQSPRYKIIEKRQSVAFWCNPISGHATLYWYQQILGQGPKLLIQFQNNGVVDDSQLPKDRFSAERLKGVDSTLKIQPAKLEDSAVYLCVSSLGKAVYNELFFGPGTRLTVL.

CDR3 sequence: CASRPLFAGERQSYEQYF. The CDR3, as DNA: TGTGCCAGCAGACCATTATTTGCGGGGGAACGACAATCCTACGAGCAGTACTTC. V is TRBV28 and J is TRBJ2-7, with TRBD2 matching 7 bases. CDR3 length: 18 amino acids. Unmatched junction bases numbered 18, after V lost 6 bases and J lost 1 base. CDR1 and CDR2 (germline): MDHEN, SYDVKM.

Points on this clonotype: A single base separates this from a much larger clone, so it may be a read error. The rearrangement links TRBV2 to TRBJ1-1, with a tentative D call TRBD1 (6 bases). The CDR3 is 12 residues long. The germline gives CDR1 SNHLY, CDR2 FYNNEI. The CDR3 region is CASSEQGTEASF. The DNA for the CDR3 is TGTGCCAGCAGTGAACAGGGGACTGAAGCTTCCTTT.

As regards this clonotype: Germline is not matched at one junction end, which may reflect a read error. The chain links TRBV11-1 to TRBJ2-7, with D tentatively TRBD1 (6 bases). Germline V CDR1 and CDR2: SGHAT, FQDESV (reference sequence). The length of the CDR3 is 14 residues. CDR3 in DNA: TGTGCCAGTAGCTACGGACAGAGCTCCTACGATCAGTACTTC. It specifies CASSYGQSSYDQYF.

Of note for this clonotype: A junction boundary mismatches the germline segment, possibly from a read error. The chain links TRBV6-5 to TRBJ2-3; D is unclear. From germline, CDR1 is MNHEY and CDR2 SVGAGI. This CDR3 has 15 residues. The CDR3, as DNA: TGTGTCAGCAGTTACGATACCAGTCCCACAGATACGCAGTATTTT. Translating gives CVSSYDTSPTDTQYF.

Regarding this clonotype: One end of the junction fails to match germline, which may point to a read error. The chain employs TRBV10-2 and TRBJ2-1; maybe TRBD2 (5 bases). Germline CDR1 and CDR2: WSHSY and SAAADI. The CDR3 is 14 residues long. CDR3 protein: CASTDPGNYNEQFF. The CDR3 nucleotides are TGCGCCAGCACCGACCCGGGAAACTACAATGAGCAATTCTTC.

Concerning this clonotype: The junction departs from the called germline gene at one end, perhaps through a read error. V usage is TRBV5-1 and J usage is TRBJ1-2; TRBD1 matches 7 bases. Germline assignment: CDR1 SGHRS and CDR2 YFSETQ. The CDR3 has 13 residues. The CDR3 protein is CASKGAPNYGYIF. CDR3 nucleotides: TGCGCCAGCAAGGGGGCCCCTAACTATGGCTACATCTTT.

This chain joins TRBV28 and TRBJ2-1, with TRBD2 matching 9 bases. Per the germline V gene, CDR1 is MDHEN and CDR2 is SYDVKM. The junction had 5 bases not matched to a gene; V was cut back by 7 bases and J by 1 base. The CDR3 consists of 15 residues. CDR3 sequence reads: CASTTTSGSYNEQFF. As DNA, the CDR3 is TGTGCCAGCACCACTACTAGCGGGTCCTACAATGAGCAGTTCTTC.

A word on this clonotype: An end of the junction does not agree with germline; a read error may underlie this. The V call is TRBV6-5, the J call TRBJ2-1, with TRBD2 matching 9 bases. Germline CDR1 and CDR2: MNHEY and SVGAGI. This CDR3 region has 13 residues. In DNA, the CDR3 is TGTGCTAGTCGACTAGCGGAAAACAATGAGAAGTTCTTC. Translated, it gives CASRLAENNEKFF.

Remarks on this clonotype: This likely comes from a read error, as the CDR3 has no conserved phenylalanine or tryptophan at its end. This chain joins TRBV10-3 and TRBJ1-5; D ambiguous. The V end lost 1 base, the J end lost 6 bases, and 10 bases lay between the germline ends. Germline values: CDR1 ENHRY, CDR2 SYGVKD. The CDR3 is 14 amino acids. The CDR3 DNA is TGTGCCATCAGTGAGTATGATGGCGGTCAGCCCCAGCATTCT. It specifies CAISEYDGGQPQHS.

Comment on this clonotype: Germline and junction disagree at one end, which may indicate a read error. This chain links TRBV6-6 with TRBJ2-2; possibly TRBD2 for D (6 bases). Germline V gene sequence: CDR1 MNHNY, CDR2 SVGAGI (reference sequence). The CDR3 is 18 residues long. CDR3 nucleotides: TGTACCAGCAGTTACTCGATTTCTGGACTGGCGAACACCGGGGGGCTGTTTTTT. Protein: CTSSYSISGLANTGGLFF.